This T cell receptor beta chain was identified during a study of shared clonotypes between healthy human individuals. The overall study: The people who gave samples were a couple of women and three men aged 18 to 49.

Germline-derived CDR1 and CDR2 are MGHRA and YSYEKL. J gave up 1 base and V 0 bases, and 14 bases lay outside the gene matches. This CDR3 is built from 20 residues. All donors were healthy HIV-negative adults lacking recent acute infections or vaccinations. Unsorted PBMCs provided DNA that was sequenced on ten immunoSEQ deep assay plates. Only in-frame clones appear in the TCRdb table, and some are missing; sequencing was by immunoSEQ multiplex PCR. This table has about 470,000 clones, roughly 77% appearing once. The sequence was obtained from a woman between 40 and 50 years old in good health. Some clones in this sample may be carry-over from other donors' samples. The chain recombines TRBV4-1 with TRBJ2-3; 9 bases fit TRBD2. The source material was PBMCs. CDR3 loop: CASSQENRGGRGRGTDTQYF. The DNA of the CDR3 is TGCGCCAGCAGCCAAGAAAATCGTGGCGGGAGGGGCAGGGGCACAGATACGCAGTATTTT.